The clone carrying this T cell receptor beta chain appeared a few times. Its antigen is unidentified. The CDR3 contains 14 residues. V dropped 8 bases and J dropped 7 bases, with 17 bases sitting between them. Per germline, CDR1 MNHEY and CDR2 SMNVEV (reference sequence). The PCR used 60 Vbeta and 13 Jbeta primers. Sequencing used immunoSEQ multiplex PCR; TCRdb keeps in-frame clones, though not all of them. The sample has roughly 120,000 clones; 80% are singletons. The data derive from a study of cytomegalovirus exposure and HLA in healthy donors. Study-wide background: The study's early data release held roughly 91 million unique TCRs from HLA-typed donors. Study-level points and caveats: Analyses of presence/absence relied on an assumption of roughly uniform sequencing depth across donors. Per a later analysis, about 18,000 TCR beta sequences showed association with HLA alleles at 0.05 false discovery rate.

This TCR derives from a man aged 25-45 years in good health and CMV-seronegative. Sequenced sample: PBMCs. The J gene is TRBJ1-4, the V gene TRBV27; tentatively, D is TRBD1 (6 bases). The CDR3 bases are TGTGCCAGCCGCGTACAGGGAGATTTTGAAAAACTGTTTTTT. This sequence encodes CASRVQGDFEKLFF.